Sequencing of this TCR beta chain was carried out in a study of resident and recirculating memory T cells in vitiligo. Findings of the study overall: Vitiligo lesions lacked a unique dominant clone, and clonality varied. Sequences differed between biopsy sites and patients, suggesting private specificity.

Stability required unchanged lesions during the previous 6 months. Patients had received no treatment within the previous three months. With respect to this clone: Its antigen is still unknown.

TCRdb's copy holds only in-frame clones and misses some; the assay was immunoSEQ multiplex PCR. The sample contains tens of thousands of clones, around 90% of which appear only once. This CDR3 region has 13 residues. Trimming took 8 bases from V and 0 from J, leaving 11 bases between them. CDR1 and CDR2 from the germline V gene are MDHEN and SYDVKM. The chain recombines TRBV28 with TRBJ2-7; D not certain. The receptor was isolated from a male donor with vitiligo. The specimen was blood. CDR3 amino acids: CASVRVSSYEQYF. The CDR3 DNA follows: TGTGCCAGCGTACGAGTAAGCTCCTACGAGCAGTACTTC.